Listed here are 15 T cell receptor beta chains from one sample, sequenced in a study of monozygotic twins with inflammatory bowel disease. TCRdb processed the 5' RACE reads again and assigns one entry to each CDR3 protein, with no DNA. This repertoire includes some 400,000 distinct CDR3 sequences. The sample taken for sequencing was blood. The source is a human donor with ulcerative colitis or Crohn's disease, or a healthy co-twin of an affected twin (not recorded which).

The genes are TRBV6-6 and TRBJ2-5; the D call of TRBD1 rests on TCRdb alone, since no DNA is present to check it. The CDR3 totals 14 residues. CDR1 is MNHNY, CDR2 SVGAGI, per germline (reference sequence). CDR3 sequence reads: CASSNQGLGETQYF.

The rearrangement links TRBV2 to TRBJ2-2. The CDR3 has 15 amino acids. Germline lookup yields CDR1 SNHLY and CDR2 FYNNEI. The CDR3 here is CASSGRGRNTGELFF.

The chain employs TRBV5-1 and TRBJ2-7; the D call of TRBD1 rests on TCRdb alone, since no DNA is present to check it. Per germline, CDR1 SGHRS and CDR2 YFSETQ. The CDR3 runs 14 residues. CDR3 in amino acids: CASSLSDRRGEQYF.

This chain links TRBV12-3 or TRBV12-4 with TRBJ1-5; TCRdb lists TRBD1, though no DNA is available to test this call. CDR3 length: 14 residues. The CDR3 loop is CASSLGGANQPQHF.

The chain combines TRBV5-1 with TRBJ1-5. CDR1 SGHRS and CDR2 YFSETQ come from the germline V gene. CDR3 length: 14 amino acids. The CDR3 loop reads CASSANGHDQPQHF.

This chain connects TRBV6-1 to TRBJ1-5; lacking DNA, the TRBD1 call made by TCRdb goes unchecked. The CDR3 has 17 residues. CDR1 is MNHNS and CDR2 is SASEGT in the germline V gene. The CDR3: CASRRTGGPNSNQPQHF.

This chain connects TRBV6-2 or TRBV6-3 to TRBJ2-2; TCRdb indicates TRBD1, and absent DNA this call remains unverified. Germline lookup yields CDR1 MNHEY and CDR2 SVGEGT. The CDR3 is 13 amino acids. Here the CDR3 reads CASSSHRAGELFF.

The gene calls are TRBV7-2 and TRBJ1-4; TCRdb calls TRBD1, which cannot be checked without DNA. The length of the CDR3 is 14 residues. The V gene's germline CDR1 is SGHTA and CDR2 FQGNSA. CDR3 amino acids: CASSLDRVAEKLFF.

The V gene is TRBV20-1, the J gene TRBJ1-1; TCRdb selects TRBD1, and the lack of DNA leaves this call unchecked. Germline V lookup: CDR1 DFQATT, CDR2 SNEGSKA (reference sequence). This CDR3 has 14 residues. CDR3 sequence reads: CSATRTRWDTEAFF.

The chain uses TRBV20-1 and TRBJ2-1; the D call from TCRdb, TRBD2, cannot be confirmed without DNA. The CDR3 length is 13 residues. CDR1 and CDR2 (germline): DFQATT, SNEGSKA (reference sequence). This chain's CDR3 is CSAGTRFYNEQFF.

This rearrangement joins TRBV6-5 to TRBJ2-1; the TCRdb D gene call, TRBD2, has no DNA to confirm it. This CDR3 comprises 17 residues. The germline gives CDR1 MNHEY, CDR2 SVGAGI. CDR3 sequence reads: CASSLQGTSGFYNEQFF.

The CDR3 here is CASSTLPGGTSPYGYTF. The chain uses TRBV6-1 and TRBJ1-2. Germline V gives CDR1 MNHNS, CDR2 SASEGT. The CDR3 has 17 residues.

The rearrangement joins TRBV20-1 to TRBJ1-2; absent DNA, TCRdb's TRBD1 call cannot be checked. This CDR3 is built from 12 residues. Per germline, CDR1 DFQATT and CDR2 SNEGSKA (reference sequence). The CDR3 sequence: CSASTWAGGYTF.

This chain connects TRBV7-9 to TRBJ2-1; TCRdb reports TRBD1, a call that lacks DNA to check it against. The length of the CDR3 is 16 residues. From germline, CDR1 is SEHNR and CDR2 FQNEAQ (reference sequence). The CDR3: CASSDLDRGNNNEQFF.

The gene calls are TRBV11-1 and TRBJ2-3; the TRBD2 assignment by TCRdb is unverifiable without DNA. Germline V gene sequence: CDR1 SGHAT, CDR2 FQDESV (reference sequence). The CDR3 extends over 17 amino acids. The CDR3 loop is CASSLGTSSQGTDTQYF.